This entry features one TCR beta chain sequence. This sample was taken from a study of blood T cell repertoires in COVID-19. For the study at large: COVID-19 samples collected from the United States, Italy and Spain covered acute and convalescent phases.

The method was immunoSEQ multiplex PCR; TCRdb's version includes in-frame clones alone and lacks a portion of them. This table holds roughly 62,000 clones, roughly 83% found once. Deletions cut 4 bases from V and 6 bases from J, with 14 bases between. Per the germline V gene, CDR1 is SGHKS and CDR2 is YYEKEE (reference sequence). This CDR3 comprises 14 residues. Enrolled during active infection, Seattle patients were then followed longitudinally. This chain links TRBV5-5 with TRBJ1-5, with D perhaps TRBD1 (6 bases). Sequenced: peripheral blood. The TCR comes from a man aged 30-40 years with COVID-19, enrolled during active disease. The chain's CDR3 is CASSSLSDSQPQHF. In DNA form, the CDR3 reads TGTGCCAGCAGCAGCCTTTCGGACAGTCAGCCCCAGCATTTT.